Presented here are 18 T cell receptor beta chains from one specimen sequenced in a study of T cell repertoires in cytomegalovirus infection. MiXCR, applied by TCRdb to the reads, yields one record per CDR3 protein. In the table there are roughly 630,000 distinct CDR3 sequences, 20% to 30% of which are singletons. The specimen sequenced was CD8+ T cells from PBMCs. Receptor source: a human donor in good health (CMV status not recorded). Some clones in this sample may be carry-over from other donors' samples.

This clonotype showed up just a few times. V and J are TRBV29-1 and TRBJ1-2; D might be TRBD1 (6 bases). Trimming pared 5 bases from V and 4 bases from J, leaving 17 bases between. Per the germline V gene, CDR1 is SQVTM and CDR2 is ANQGSEA. The CDR3 sequence is 14 residues long. The CDR3 spells CSVFSGEPTYGYTF. CDR3 nucleotides: TGCAGCGTTTTCTCAGGGGAGCCGACCTATGGCTACACCTTC.

This clonotype showed up just a few times. The V call is TRBV7-2, the J call TRBJ2-1, with D possibly matching TRBD2 (5 bases). This CDR3 is 17 amino acids long. Looked up from germline, CDR1 is SGHTA and CDR2 is FQGNSA. Trimming left V 4 bases short and J 7 bases short, with 23 bases between. CDR3 DNA: TGTGCCAGCAGCTCGCCCCGAGAAGCGGTGATTACTAATGAGCAGTTCTTC. It specifies CASSSPREAVITNEQFF. Filled out from reference TRBV7-2 and TRBJ2-1, the complete variable domain reads GAGVSQSPSNKVTEKGKDVELRCDPISGHTALYWYRQSLGQGLEFLIYFQGNSAPDKSGLPSDRFSAERTGGSVSTLTIQRTQQEDSAVYLCASSSPREAVITNEQFFGPGTRLTVL.

The chain recombines TRBV12-5 with TRBJ2-1; possibly TRBD1 for D (6 bases). CDR3 length equals 15 residues. The V gene's germline CDR1 is LGHNT and CDR2 FRNRAP. The V and J ends lost 3 bases and 0 bases respectively, with 9 bases between them. CDR3 DNA: TGTGCTAGTGGTTTTGGACAGAGCTCCTACAATGAGCAGTTCTTC. It encodes CASGFGQSSYNEQFF.

This clonotype was counted many times. The chain uses TRBV7-2 and TRBJ2-3; 13 bases line up with TRBD2. The CDR3 extends over 18 amino acids. Germline assignment: CDR1 SGHTA and CDR2 FQGNSA. V shed 1 base, J shed 0 bases, and the junction held 4 bases outside the gene matches. CDR3 amino acids: CASSLVLAGGPSTDTQYF. The CDR3 region has the DNA TGTGCCAGCAGCTTAGTACTAGCGGGGGGGCCAAGCACAGATACGCAGTATTTT.

This clonotype was detected only a few times. This chain links TRBV6-2 or TRBV6-3 with TRBJ1-1, with 7 bases aligning to TRBD1. CDR1 and CDR2 from the germline V gene are MNHEY and SVGEGT. This CDR3 is 13 amino acids long. The V segment lost 8 bases and the J segment 3 bases; nucleotides outside the gene matches: 6. The CDR3 nucleotides are TGTGCCAGCCGACAGGGAGACTACACTGAAGCTTTCTTT. Its protein product is CASRQGDYTEAFF.

This chain joins TRBV7-2 and TRBJ1-4; no firm D call. The CDR3 is 15 amino acids. Germline assignment: CDR1 SGHTA and CDR2 FQGNSA. Trimming stripped 8 bases from V and 0 bases from J, with 13 bases between. CDR3 sequence reads: CASGSTLATNEKLFF. In nucleotides, the CDR3 is TGTGCCAGCGGCTCCACTCTGGCAACTAATGAAAAACTGTTTTTT.

This clonotype has just a few counts. The J gene is TRBJ2-7, the V gene TRBV28, with 11 positions matching TRBD1. Germline V gives CDR1 MDHEN, CDR2 SYDVKM. Trimming cost V 10 bases and J 4 bases; bases outside gene matches: 6. The CDR3 length is 13 residues. CDR3: CATWDRGVYEQYF. Written as DNA, the CDR3 is TGTGCCACCTGGGACAGGGGGGTTTACGAGCAGTACTTC.

J is TRBJ1-2 and V is TRBV29-1, with 9 positions matching TRBD1. The trim removed 5 bases at V and 7 bases at J, leaving 11 bases unmatched. The CDR3 contains 14 residues. Germline CDR1 SQVTM, CDR2 ANQGSEA. In nucleotides, the CDR3 is TGCAGCGTTCTCCGGGACAGGGACGGTCTTGGCTACACCTTC. It encodes CSVLRDRDGLGYTF. The full variable domain, completed using reference TRBV29-1 and TRBJ1-2, is SAVISQKPSRDICQRGTSLTIQCQVDSQVTMMFWYRQQPGQSLTLIATANQGSEATYESGFVIDKFPISRPNLTFSTLTVSNMSPEDSSIYLCSVLRDRDGLGYTFGSGTRLTVV.

This clonotype was recorded many times. This chain links TRBV7-2 with TRBJ1-2; no reliable D call. Trimming left V 4 bases short and J 0 bases short, with 12 bases between. Germline CDR1 and CDR2: SGHTA and FQGNSA. This CDR3 spans 15 amino acids. The CDR3 sequence: CASSSHPTPNYGYTF. CDR3 DNA sequence: TGTGCCAGCAGCTCCCATCCTACACCTAACTATGGCTACACCTTC.

In its sample, this clonotype was seen many times. The chain recombines TRBV6-1 with TRBJ1-6; perhaps TRBD1 as D (6 bases). The germline V gene has CDR1 MNHNS and CDR2 SASEGT. Deletions cut 6 bases from V and 10 bases from J, with 19 bases between. This CDR3 is built from 15 residues. CDR3 DNA: TGTGCCAGCAGCAAAGGGGACACCCGCCACTCACCCCTCCACTTT. Amino acid sequence: CASSKGDTRHSPLHF.

This clonotype has only one observation. The chain recombines TRBV10-3 with TRBJ2-7; D unresolved. The CDR3 extends over 13 amino acids. V was pared by 4 bases and J by 3 bases, with 10 bases between. Germline V gene sequence: CDR1 ENHRY, CDR2 SYGVKD. CDR3 nucleotide sequence: TGTGCCATCAGTGGAATCGGCTTCTACGAGCAGTACGTC. The encoded protein is CAISGIGFYEQYV.

This clonotype was recorded at least ten times. This chain uses TRBV7-2 with TRBJ2-7, with D uncertain. The CDR3 covers 14 residues. Deletions cut 4 bases from V and 1 base from J, with 11 bases between. Germline CDR1 is SGHTA and CDR2 is FQGNSA. CDR3 nucleotides: TGTGCCAGCAGCTCCGTCCCGACGTCCTACGAGCAGTACGTC. Amino acids: CASSSVPTSYEQYV.

There are a few counts of this clonotype. This rearrangement joins TRBV5-5 to TRBJ2-7; 10 bases match TRBD1. Germline lookup yields CDR1 SGHKS and CDR2 YYEKEE (reference sequence). The trim removed 3 bases at V and 5 bases at J, leaving 5 bases unmatched. The length of the CDR3 is 14 residues. CDR3 nucleotides: TGTGCCAGCAGCTCCGGGACAGGGGCCAACGAGCAGTACGTC. This encodes CASSSGTGANEQYV.

A note on this clonotype: One end of the junction is discordant with germline, which a read error may explain. The chain joins TRBV25-1 to TRBJ1-2; D may be TRBD1 (6 bases). This CDR3 has 14 residues. Per the germline V gene, CDR1 is MGHDK and CDR2 is SYGVNS. CDR3 DNA: TGTGTCAGCGGGGGGGGCTGGTCACTATATGGCTACGCCTTC. This translates into CVSGGGWSLYGYAF.

This clonotype came up a few times. The rearrangement joins TRBV27 to TRBJ2-7; D may be TRBD1 (5 bases). Trimming removed 3 bases from V and 0 bases from J, with 9 bases in between. The CDR3 totals 14 residues. CDR1 and CDR2 from the germline V gene are MNHEY and SMNVEV (reference sequence). Here the CDR3 reads CASSFGDSSYEQYF. CDR3 nucleotide sequence: TGTGCCAGCAGTTTTGGAGACAGCTCCTACGAGCAGTACTTC.

J is TRBJ1-2 and V is TRBV29-1; D is ambiguous. V was trimmed by 6 bases and J by 4 bases, leaving 18 bases between them. This CDR3 has 14 amino acids. Germline-derived CDR1 and CDR2 are SQVTM and ANQGSEA. In nucleotides, the CDR3 is TGCAGCGTCCTCCCGGCGGAGGCCGGCTATGGCTACACCTTC. Translation gives CSVLPAEAGYGYTF. Supplemented by reference TRBV29-1 and TRBJ1-2, the full variable domain reads SAVISQKPSRDICQRGTSLTIQCQVDSQVTMMFWYRQQPGQSLTLIATANQGSEATYESGFVIDKFPISRPNLTFSTLTVSNMSPEDSSIYLCSVLPAEAGYGYTFGSGTRLTVV.

On this clonotype: This could be a read error, since a much larger clone is one nucleotide away. The J gene is TRBJ1-2, the V gene TRBV6-1; 8 nucleotides align to TRBD1. V lost 5 bases to trimming and J lost 9 bases; unmatched junction nucleotides: 14. The CDR3 contains 15 residues. Germline V gene data show CDR1 as MNHNS and CDR2 as SASEGT. The CDR3: CASSPHQDRALRYTF. The CDR3 bases are TGTGCCAGCAGTCCCCACCAGGACAGGGCCTTACGCTACACCTTC.

This clonotype was seen at least ten times. The chain recombines TRBV7-2 with TRBJ2-1; 9 bases line up with TRBD2. The CDR3 extends over 15 amino acids. V was clipped by 5 bases and J by 7 bases; unmatched bases: 9. Looked up from germline, CDR1 is SGHTA and CDR2 is FQGNSA. The CDR3 DNA reads as TGTGCCAGCAGCCGCTTAGCGGGGGCGGAAAATGAGCAGTTCTTC. Protein sequence: CASSRLAGAENEQFF.